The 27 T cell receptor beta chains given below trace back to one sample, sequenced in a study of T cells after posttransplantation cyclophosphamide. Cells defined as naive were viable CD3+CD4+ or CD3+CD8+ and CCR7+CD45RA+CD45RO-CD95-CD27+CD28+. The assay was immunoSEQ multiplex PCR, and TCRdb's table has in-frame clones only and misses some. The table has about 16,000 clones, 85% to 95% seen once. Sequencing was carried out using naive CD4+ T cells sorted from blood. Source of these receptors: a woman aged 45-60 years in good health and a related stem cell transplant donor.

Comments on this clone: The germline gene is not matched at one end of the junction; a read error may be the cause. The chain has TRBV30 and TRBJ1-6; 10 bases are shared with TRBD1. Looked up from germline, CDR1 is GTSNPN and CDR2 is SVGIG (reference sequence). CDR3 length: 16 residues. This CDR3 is CAWSGQGATYNSPLHF. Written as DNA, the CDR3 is TGTGCCTGGAGTGGACAGGGGGCGACCTACAATTCACCCCTCCACTTT. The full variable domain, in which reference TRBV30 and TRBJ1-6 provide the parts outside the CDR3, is SQTIHQWPATLVQPVGSPLSLECTVEGTSNPNLYWYRQAAGRGLQLLFYSVGIGQISSEVPQNLSASRPQDRQFILSSKKLLLSDSGFYLCAWSGQGATYNSPLHFGNGTRLTVT.

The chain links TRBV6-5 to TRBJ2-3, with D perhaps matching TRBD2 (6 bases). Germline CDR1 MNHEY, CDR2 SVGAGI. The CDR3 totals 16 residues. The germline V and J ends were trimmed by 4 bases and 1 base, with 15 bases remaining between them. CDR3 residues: CASSFFKGGGTDTQYF. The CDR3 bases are TGTGCCAGCAGTTTCTTTAAGGGCGGGGGCACAGATACGCAGTATTTT.

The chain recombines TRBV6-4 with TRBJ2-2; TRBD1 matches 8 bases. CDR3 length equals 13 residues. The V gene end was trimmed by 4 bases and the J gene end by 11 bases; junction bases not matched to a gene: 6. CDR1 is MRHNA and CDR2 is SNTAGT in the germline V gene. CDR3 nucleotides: TGTGCCAGCAGTGCGGACAGGGTGGGAGAGCTGTTTTTT. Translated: CASSADRVGELFF.

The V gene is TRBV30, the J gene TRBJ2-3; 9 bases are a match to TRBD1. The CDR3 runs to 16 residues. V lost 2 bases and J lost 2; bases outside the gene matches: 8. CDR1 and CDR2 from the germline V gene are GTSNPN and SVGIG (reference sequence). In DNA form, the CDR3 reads TGTGCCTGGAGTCCTTTCCGGGACAGGGCCACAGATACGCAGTATTTT. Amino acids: CAWSPFRDRATDTQYF.

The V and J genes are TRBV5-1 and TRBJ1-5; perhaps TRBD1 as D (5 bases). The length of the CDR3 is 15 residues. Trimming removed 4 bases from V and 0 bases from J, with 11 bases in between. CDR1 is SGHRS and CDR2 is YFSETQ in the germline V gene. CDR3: CASSPLDSSNQPQHF. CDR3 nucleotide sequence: TGCGCCAGCAGCCCACTTGACAGTAGCAATCAGCCCCAGCATTTT.

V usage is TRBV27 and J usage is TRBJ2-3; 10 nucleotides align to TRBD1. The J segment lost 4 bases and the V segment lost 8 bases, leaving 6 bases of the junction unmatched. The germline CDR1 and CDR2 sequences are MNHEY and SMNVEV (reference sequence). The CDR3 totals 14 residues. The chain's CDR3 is CASGRDRGADTQYF. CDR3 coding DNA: TGTGCCAGCGGAAGGGACAGGGGTGCAGATACGCAGTATTTT.

The CDR3 spells CASSLMGGWAYEQYF. The DNA for the CDR3 is TGTGCCAGCAGTTTAATGGGGGGGTGGGCCTACGAGCAGTACTTC. This chain joins TRBV28 and TRBJ2-5; the match to TRBD2 covers 7 bases. The J call may be faulty, since TRBJ2-7 better matches the DNA end. Germline assignment: CDR1 MDHEN and CDR2 SYDVKM. The CDR3 is 15 amino acids.

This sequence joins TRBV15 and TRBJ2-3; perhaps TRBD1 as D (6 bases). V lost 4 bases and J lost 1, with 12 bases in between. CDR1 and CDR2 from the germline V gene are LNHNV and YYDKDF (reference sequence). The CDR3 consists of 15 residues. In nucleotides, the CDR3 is TGTGCCACCAGCACCTACAGGGACCGCACAGATACGCAGTATTTT. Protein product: CATSTYRDRTDTQYF.

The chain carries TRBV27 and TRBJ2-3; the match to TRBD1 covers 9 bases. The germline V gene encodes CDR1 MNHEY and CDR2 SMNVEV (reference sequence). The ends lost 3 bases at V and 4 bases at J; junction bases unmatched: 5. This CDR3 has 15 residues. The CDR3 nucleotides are TGTGCCAGCAGTTTTTGGGACAGGGAGGCAGATACGCAGTATTTT. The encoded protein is CASSFWDREADTQYF.

CDR3 loop: CASSFRQGGNTIYF. CDR3 in DNA: TGTGCCAGCAGCTTTCGACAGGGCGGAAACACCATATATTTT. The chain is built from TRBV7-9 and TRBJ1-3; 7 nucleotides match TRBD1. Trimming at V came to 3 bases and at J to 4 bases, leaving 3 bases not matched to a gene. The CDR3 contains 14 residues. The germline gives CDR1 SEHNR, CDR2 FQNEAQ (reference sequence).

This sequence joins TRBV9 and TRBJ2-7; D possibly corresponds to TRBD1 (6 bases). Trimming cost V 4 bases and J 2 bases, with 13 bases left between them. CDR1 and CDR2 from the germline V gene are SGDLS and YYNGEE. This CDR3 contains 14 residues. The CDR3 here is CASSPGAGAYEQYF. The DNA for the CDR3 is TGTGCCAGCAGCCCTGGGGCAGGGGCCTACGAGCAGTACTTC.

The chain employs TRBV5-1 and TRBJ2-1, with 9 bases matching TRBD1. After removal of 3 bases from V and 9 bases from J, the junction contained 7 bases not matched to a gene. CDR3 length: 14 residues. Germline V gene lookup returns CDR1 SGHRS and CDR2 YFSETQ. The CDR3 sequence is CASSWPTGGGEQFF. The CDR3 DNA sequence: TGCGCCAGCAGCTGGCCCACAGGGGGCGGTGAGCAGTTCTTC.

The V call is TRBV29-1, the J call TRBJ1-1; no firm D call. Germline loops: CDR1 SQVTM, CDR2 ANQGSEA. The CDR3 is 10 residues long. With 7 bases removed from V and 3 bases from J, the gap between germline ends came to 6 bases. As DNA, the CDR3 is TGCAGCGCCCCAGACACTGAAGCTTTCTTT. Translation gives CSAPDTEAFF.

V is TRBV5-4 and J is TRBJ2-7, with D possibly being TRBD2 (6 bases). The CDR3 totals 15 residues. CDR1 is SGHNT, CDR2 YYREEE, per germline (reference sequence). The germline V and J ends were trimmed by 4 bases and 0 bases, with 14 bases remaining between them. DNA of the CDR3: TGTGCCAGCAGCCCCCGGTGGGGACTCTCCTACGAGCAGTACTTC. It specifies CASSPRWGLSYEQYF.

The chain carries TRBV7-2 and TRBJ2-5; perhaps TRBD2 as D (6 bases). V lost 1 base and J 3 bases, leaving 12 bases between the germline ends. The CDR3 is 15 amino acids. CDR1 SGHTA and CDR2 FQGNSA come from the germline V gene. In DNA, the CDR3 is TGTGCCAGCAGCTTAGATGGGACTCGAAAAGAGACCCAGTACTTC. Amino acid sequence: CASSLDGTRKETQYF.

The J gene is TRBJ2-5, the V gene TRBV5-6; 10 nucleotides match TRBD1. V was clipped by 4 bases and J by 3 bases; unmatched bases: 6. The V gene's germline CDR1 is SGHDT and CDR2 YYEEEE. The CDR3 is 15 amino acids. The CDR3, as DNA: TGTGCCAGCAGCCCGCGGACAGGGGGGAAAGAGACCCAGTACTTC. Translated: CASSPRTGGKETQYF.

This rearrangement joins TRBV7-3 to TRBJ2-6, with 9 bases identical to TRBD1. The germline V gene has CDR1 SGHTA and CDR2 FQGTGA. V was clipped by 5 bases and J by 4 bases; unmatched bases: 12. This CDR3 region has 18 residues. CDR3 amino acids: CASSPGTGRAAGANVLTF. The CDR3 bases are TGTGCCAGCAGCCCCGGGACAGGGAGAGCTGCAGGGGCCAACGTCCTGACTTTC.

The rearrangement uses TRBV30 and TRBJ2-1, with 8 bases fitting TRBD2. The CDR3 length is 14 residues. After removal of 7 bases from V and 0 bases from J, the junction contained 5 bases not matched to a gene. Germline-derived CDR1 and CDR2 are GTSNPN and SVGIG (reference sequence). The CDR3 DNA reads TGTGCCTCTACGGGGGGGAGCTCCTACAATGAGCAGTTCTTC. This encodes CASTGGSSYNEQFF.

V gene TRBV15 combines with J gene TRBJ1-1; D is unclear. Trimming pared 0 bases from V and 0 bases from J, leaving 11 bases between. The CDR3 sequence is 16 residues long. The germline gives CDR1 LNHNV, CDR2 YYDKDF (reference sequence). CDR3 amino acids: CATSRDRVFMNTEAFF. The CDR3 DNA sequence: TGTGCCACCAGCAGAGATCGAGTGTTCATGAACACTGAAGCTTTCTTT. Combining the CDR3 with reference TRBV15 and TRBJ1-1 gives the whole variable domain DAMVIQNPRYQVTQFGKPVTLSCSQTLNHNVMYWYQQKSSQAPKLLFHYYDKDFNNEADTPDNFQSRRPNTSFCFLDIRSPGLGDTAMYLCATSRDRVFMNTEAFFGQGTRLTVV.

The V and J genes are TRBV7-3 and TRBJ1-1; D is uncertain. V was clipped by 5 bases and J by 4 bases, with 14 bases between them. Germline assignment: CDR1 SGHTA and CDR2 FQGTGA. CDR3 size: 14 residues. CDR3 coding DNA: TGTGCCAGCAGCACCCAGCCCACGGGCACTGAAGCTTTCTTT. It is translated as CASSTQPTGTEAFF.

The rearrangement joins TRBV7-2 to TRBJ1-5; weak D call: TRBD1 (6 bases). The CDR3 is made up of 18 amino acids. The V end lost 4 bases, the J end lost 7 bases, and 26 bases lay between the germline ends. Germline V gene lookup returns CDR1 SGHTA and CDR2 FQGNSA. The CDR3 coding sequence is TGTGCCAGCAGCTCAACAATGGGACACCATCCCCCGGGGCAGCCCCAGCATTTT. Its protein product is CASSSTMGHHPPGQPQHF.

DNA of the CDR3: TGTGCCAGCAGCTCTCACCGGGGAGGTACAGATACGCAGTATTTT. Residues: CASSSHRGGTDTQYF. The V call is TRBV7-3, the J call TRBJ2-3; tentative D call: TRBD2 (6 bases). The germline V gene has CDR1 SGHTA and CDR2 FQGTGA. CDR3 length: 15 amino acids. Between the trimmed V and J ends, which lost 4 bases and 3 bases, there was a span of 14 bases. Full variable domain (missing parts from reference TRBV7-3 and TRBJ2-3): GAGVSQTPSNKVTEKGKYVELRCDPISGHTALYWYRQSLGQGPEFLIYFQGTGAADDSGLPNDRFFAVRPEGSVSTLKIQRTERGDSAVYLCASSSHRGGTDTQYFGPGTRLTVL.

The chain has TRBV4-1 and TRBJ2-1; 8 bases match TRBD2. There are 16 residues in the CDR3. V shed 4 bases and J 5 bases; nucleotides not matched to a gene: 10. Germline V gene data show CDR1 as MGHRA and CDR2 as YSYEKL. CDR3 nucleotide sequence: TGCGCCAGCAGCCCCTCGACCAGCGGGAGAAACAATGAGCAGTTCTTC. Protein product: CASSPSTSGRNNEQFF.

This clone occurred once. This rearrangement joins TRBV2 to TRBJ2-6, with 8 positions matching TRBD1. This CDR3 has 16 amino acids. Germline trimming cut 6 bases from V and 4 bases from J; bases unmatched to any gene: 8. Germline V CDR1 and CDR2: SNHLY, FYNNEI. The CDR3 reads CASRRDRQSGANVLTF. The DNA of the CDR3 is TGTGCCAGCAGACGGGACAGGCAAAGCGGGGCCAACGTCCTGACTTTC.

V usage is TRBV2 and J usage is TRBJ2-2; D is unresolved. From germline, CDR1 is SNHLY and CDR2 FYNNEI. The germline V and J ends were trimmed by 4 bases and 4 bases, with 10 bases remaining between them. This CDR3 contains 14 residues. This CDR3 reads CASSGLSGTGELFF. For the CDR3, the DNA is TGTGCCAGCAGTGGCCTTAGTGGCACCGGGGAGCTGTTTTTT. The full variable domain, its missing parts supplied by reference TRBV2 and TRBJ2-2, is EPEVTQTPSHQVTQMGQEVILRCVPISNHLYFYWYRQILGQKVEFLVSFYNNEISEKSEIFDDQFSVERPDGSNFTLKIRSTKLEDSAMYFCASSGLSGTGELFFGEGSRLTVL.

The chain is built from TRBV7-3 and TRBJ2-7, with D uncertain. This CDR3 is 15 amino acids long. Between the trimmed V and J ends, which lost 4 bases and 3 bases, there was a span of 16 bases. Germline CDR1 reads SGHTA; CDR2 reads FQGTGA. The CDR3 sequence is CASSSLGLPGYEQYF. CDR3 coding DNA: TGTGCCAGCAGCTCGCTCGGGTTGCCGGGCTACGAGCAGTACTTC.

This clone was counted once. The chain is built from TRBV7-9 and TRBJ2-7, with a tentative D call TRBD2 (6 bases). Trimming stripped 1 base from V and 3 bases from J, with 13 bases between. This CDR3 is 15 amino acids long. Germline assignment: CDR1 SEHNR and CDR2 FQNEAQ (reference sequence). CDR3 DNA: TGTGCCAGCAGCTTAGGGAGAGGGACTCTCTACGAGCAGTACTTC. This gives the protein CASSLGRGTLYEQYF.